Sequencing of this T cell receptor beta chain was carried out in a study of blood T cell repertoires in COVID-19. Study-level information: Collection of acute and convalescent COVID-19 samples took place in the United States, Italy and Spain. T cells, B-cell-depleted T cells, or PBMCs supplied cDNA or gDNA.

The CDR3 contains 17 residues. Trimming cost V 5 bases and J 0 bases; bases outside gene matches: 8. Germline CDR1 KGHSH, CDR2 LQKENI. In the original workflow: Amplification of reference gene primers was used by the study to estimate nucleated cell counts. The repertoire was sequenced with immunoSEQ multiplex PCR; TCRdb's copy has only in-frame clones and lacks some. V and J calls and clone size are copied from that table; D and trimming were computed from the DNA. Among approximately 170,000 clones, around 90% were seen once, and the ten largest hold 15% to 20%. The specimen was peripheral blood. The chain couples TRBV18 to TRBJ1-4; 8 nucleotides line up with TRBD1. This clonotype was obtained from a man in his sixties with active or convalescent COVID-19. Written as DNA, the CDR3 is TGTGCCAGCTCAGCGCGACAGGGGAGTTCAACTAATGAAAAACTGTTTTTT. Protein product: CASSARQGSSTNEKLFF. Full variable domain (outside the CDR3, taken from reference TRBV18 and TRBJ1-4): NAGVMQNPRHLVRRRGQEARLRCSPMKGHSHVYWYRQLPEEGLKFMVYLQKENIIDESGMPKERFSAEFPKEGPSILRIQQVVRGDSAAYFCASSARQGSSTNEKLFFGSGTQLSVL.